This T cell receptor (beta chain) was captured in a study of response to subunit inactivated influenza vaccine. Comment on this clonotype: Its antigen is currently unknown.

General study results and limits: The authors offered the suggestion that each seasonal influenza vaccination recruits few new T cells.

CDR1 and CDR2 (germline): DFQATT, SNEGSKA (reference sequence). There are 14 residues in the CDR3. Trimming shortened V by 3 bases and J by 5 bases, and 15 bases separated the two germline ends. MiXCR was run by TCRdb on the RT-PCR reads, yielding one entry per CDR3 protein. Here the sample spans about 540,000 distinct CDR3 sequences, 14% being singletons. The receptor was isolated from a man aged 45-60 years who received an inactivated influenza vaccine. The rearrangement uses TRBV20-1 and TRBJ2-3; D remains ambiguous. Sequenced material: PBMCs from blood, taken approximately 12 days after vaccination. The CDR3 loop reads CSASPAMSEDTQYF. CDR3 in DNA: TGCAGTGCTAGTCCAGCGATGTCGGAAGATACGCAGTATTTT.